This T cell receptor beta chain was documented in a study of immune characterization of retroperitoneal liposarcoma. V shed 0 bases and J shed 13 bases, with 14 bases lying between them. CDR3 size: 13 residues. CDR1 and CDR2 from the germline V gene are SGHDT and YYEEEE. One entry per CDR3 protein, called by TCRdb with MiXCR from the PCR reads. This sample carries some 10,000 distinct CDR3 sequences, 25% to 35% of them seen once, and the ten largest clones take roughly 8.2%. The V gene is TRBV5-6, the J gene TRBJ2-4; no reliable D call. Source material: tumor tissue. This clonotype was obtained from a male donor with retroperitoneal liposarcoma. The CDR3 bases are TGTGCCAGCAGCTTGGGACTTGGCAAGGCCCAGTACTTC. As protein: CASSLGLGKAQYF.